This T cell receptor beta chain was observed in a study of CD8+CD57+ T cells in acquired aplastic anemia (dated by TCRdb to the late 2010s). Describing the broader study: A mean of about 3.2 ug of DNA, ranging from roughly 0.2 to 27.4 ug, was extracted from sorted CD4+ and CD8+ cells. Healthy donor samples averaged approximately 10 million reads for CD4+ and under 14 million for CD8+ cells.

Beyond this particular receptor, the publication reports: No significant difference in CD8+ Simpson's diversity was found between patients and healthy controls (P=0.060). Some 27 CD8+ CDR3 sequences were found in both patients and controls but appeared to be highly expressed in patients and within the immunodominant clones of the patients.

Genomic DNA served as template for TCR beta VDJ combination and CDR3 sequence profiling. An Illumina HiSeq 2000 was the platform used for TCR repertoire sequencing. On the study's bioinformatics: Repertoire assessment relied on Simpson's diversity index, CDR3 size and DJ length profiles, and TRBV/TRBJ rearrangement plots. The most abundant DNA sequence in the deep sequencing data was taken as the immunodominant clone. CDR3 amino acid sequences were checked for sharing between subjects and were compared against published repertoires and the VDJdb database. TCRdb reworked the public reads: Q25 trimming with fastp, MiXCR clone assembly, productive beta chains retained. Each CDR3 protein appears once, grouped with its most common genes and DNA. The V and J calls and clone size come from TCRdb's table, not from the authors' own analysis. The sample table records hundreds of thousands of distinct CDR3 sequences; 55% to 75% of these occur just once. The top ten clones comprise 4% of the sample.

In the study, sorted CD4+ and CD8+ blood T cells from patients with severe aplastic anemia and from healthy subjects underwent deep sequencing of TCR repertoires. Ficoll-Paque density gradient centrifugation was used to isolate peripheral blood mononuclear cells. Before DNA was extracted, CD4+ and CD8+ T cells were sorted using either FACS or magnetic beads. A distance of 14 bases separates the germline ends of V and J, which lose 0 bases and 4 bases respectively. From the germline V gene, CDR1 is SGHRS and CDR2 is YFSETQ. The CDR3 runs 17 amino acids, cysteine and phenylalanine included. The CDR3 DNA has 51 bases and is translated from base 1. This clonotype was counted ten times or more. The specificity of this receptor is unknown. There are no base qualities to consult, and no much larger clone falls within one base.

Sequenced material: sorted CD4+, CD8+, or CD8+CD57+ T cells (not recorded which) from PBMCs. The sequence derives from a human donor in good health, serving as a control. Recombination connected TRBV5-1 to TRBJ1-6, with the D gene not confidently named. The nucleotide sequence reads as follows: TGCGCCAGCAGCTTGGAGGCCAGGCTATCGTATAATTCACCCCTCCACTTT. This sequence encodes CASSLEARLSYNSPLHF.